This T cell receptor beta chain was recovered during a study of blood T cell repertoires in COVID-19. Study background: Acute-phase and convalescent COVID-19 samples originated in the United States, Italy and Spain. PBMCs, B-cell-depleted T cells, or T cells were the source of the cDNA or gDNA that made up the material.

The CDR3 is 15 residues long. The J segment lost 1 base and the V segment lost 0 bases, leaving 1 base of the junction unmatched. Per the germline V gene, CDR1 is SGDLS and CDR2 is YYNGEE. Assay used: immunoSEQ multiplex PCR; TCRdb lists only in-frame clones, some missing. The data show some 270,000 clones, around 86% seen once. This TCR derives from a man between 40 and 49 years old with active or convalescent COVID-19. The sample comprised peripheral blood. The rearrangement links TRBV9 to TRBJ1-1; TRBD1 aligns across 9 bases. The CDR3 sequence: CASSVVGQGNTEAFF. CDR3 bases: TGTGCCAGCAGCGTAGTGGGACAGGGGAACACTGAAGCTTTCTTT. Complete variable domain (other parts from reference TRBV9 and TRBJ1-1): DSGVTQTPKHLITATGQRVTLRCSPRSGDLSVYWYQQSLDQGLQFLIQYYNGEERAKGNILERFSAQQFPDLHSELNLSSLELGDSALYFCASSVVGQGNTEAFFGQGTRLTVV.